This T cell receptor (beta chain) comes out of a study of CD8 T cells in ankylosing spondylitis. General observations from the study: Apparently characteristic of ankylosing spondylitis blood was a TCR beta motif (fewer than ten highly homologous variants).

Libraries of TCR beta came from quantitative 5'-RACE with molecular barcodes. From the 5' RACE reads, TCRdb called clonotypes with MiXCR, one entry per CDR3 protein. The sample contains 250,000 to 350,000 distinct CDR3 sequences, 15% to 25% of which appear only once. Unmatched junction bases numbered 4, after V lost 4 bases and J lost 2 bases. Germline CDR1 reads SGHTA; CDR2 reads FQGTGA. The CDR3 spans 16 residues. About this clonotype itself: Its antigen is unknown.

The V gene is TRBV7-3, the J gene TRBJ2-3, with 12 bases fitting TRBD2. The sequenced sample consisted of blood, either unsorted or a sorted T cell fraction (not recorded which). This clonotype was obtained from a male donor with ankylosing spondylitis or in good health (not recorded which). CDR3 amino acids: CASSSLAGGVTDTQYF. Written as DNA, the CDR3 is TGTGCCAGCAGCTCACTAGCGGGGGGAGTCACAGATACGCAGTATTTT.